This T cell receptor (beta chain) comes out of a study of blood T cell repertoires in COVID-19. Study as a whole: PBMCs, B-cell-depleted T cells, or T cells provided the cDNA or gDNA that made up the material.

As handled by the study authors: The assay estimated nucleated cells by amplifying reference gene primers. Profiled with immunoSEQ multiplex PCR; TCRdb holds only in-frame clones, not every one. V, J and clone size reflect that table, while D and trimming were determined from the DNA. The sample has around 57,000 clones; 65% to 85% are singletons. The source is an older woman with acute or convalescent COVID-19. The source material was peripheral blood.

Here the CDR3 reads CASSQERRSNTGELFF. The DNA of the CDR3 is TGTGCCAGCAGCCAAGAACGCCGGTCGAACACCGGGGAGCTGTTTTTT. The chain couples TRBV4-2 to TRBJ2-2; D is ambiguous. Germline CDR1 LGHNA, CDR2 YNFKEQ. V shed 0 bases and J shed 0 bases, with 8 bases lying between them. This CDR3 is 16 amino acids long.